This T cell receptor (beta chain) was sequenced during a study of tissue T cells after allogeneic stem cell transplantation (dated by TCRdb to between 2021 and 2023). The study in broad terms: TCR beta repertoires were profiled across many tissues obtained from research autopsies of patients with and without GVHD, as well as in mouse models of GVHD. The human arm was a prospective observational study without blinding or randomization. Points the paper makes about the study in general: Which tissue TCRs were alloreactive or antigen-specific was not determined in the study, and some clones might have been persisting host cells. The patient cohort was small and clinically heterogeneous, and sampling depth was acknowledged as a limitation. Few T cell clones were found to be shared across patients, but shared repertoire signatures across patients were revealed in a tissue-specific fashion by motif-based clustering. Within patients, how anatomically similar tissues were was a major factor shaping TCR repertoire composition, regardless of disease or transplant status. Blood and spleen T cells captured only a limited portion of the TCR repertoire detected in tissues, in both patients and mice.

Explained via the paper, the time point label denotes: mouse harvest day 7 after allogeneic transplant. Each mouse graft consisted of 10^7 T-cell-depleted bone marrow cells plus 10^6 splenic CD5+ T cells and was given by tail vein injection. Mouse GVHD was modeled in a major MHC-mismatch B6 (H2b) into BALB/c (H2d) model, with tissues profiled at day 7 or 14. Mouse tissues and retro-orbital blood were harvested on day 7 or 14 post-transplant using separate sterile tools per animal; livers were flushed beforehand. Before genomic DNA isolation with the DNeasy Blood & Tissue Kit, mouse tissues were minced with razor blades in buffered saline. This clone has a handful of counts. It has no known antigen specificity. Because the receptor is murine, the gene names and germline sequences shown are mouse ones. The receptor library was made with the immunoSEQ multiplex PCR assay. Adaptive Biotechnologies performed the TCRbeta CDR3 sequencing at survey depth and reported CDR3 sequences, V/J genes, productive frequency and template counts. TCR beta CDR3 regions were amplified from genomic DNA instead of RNA. As for the original processing: Pairwise repertoire overlap between tissues was quantified with Jensen-Shannon divergence, where 1 means complete divergence and 0 identical. Tissues were clustered by single-linkage agglomerative hierarchical clustering of pairwise JSD values and displayed as dendrograms. GLIPH2 was run on all patient samples with simulation_depth 1000, kmer_min_depth 3, cdr3_length_cutoff 8, keeping groups with more than two unique CDR3s. A standardized tissue-overlap score extrapolated Jaccard GLIPH-group overlap across patients to a standard repertoire size of 1000 clones. Linear mixed-effect models, with tissue included as a fixed effect and individual included as a random effect, were used to assess associations of diversity with clinical or experimental variables. Entries here come from immuneACCESS through TCRdb and include only in-frame sequences with V and J called. Some clones fail to appear in such tables; in the studies checked, an unresolved V gene covers under half of the shortfall, and the cause of the remainder is unknown. Clone size and V and J calls were adopted from that table, with D and trimming inferred from the DNA. Within this sample are a few thousand clones, with about half of them counted one time only. About 10% of the sample belongs to the ten largest clones.

This TCR came from a female BALB/c mouse given C57BL/6 T cells with graft-versus-host disease after an allogeneic hematopoietic cell transplant. The sample taken for sequencing was lymph node tissue.

Incomplete CDR3 DNA: TGCTCCAGCAGTCAATCGTGGAGACAGAACTATGCTGAGCAGTTC. The resulting protein is CSSSQSWRQNYAEQF. The CDR3, in full, reads CSSSQSWRQNYAEQFF. Recombination joined TRBV23 with TRBJ2-1; TRBD1, the D gene given by the table, was not confirmed from the DNA. The sequenced fragment ends 1 residue before the CDR3 boundary, so the rest is inferred from the germline J gene. There are 16 amino acids in the CDR3, from cysteine to phenylalanine inclusive. The DNA shown is the part of the CDR3 that was read: 45 bases, in frame from base 1. From the germline V gene, CDR1 is KGHTA and CDR2 is FQNQQP.